Presented here are 5 T cell receptor beta chains from one specimen sequenced in a study of blood T cell repertoires in COVID-19. Profiling relied on immunoSEQ multiplex PCR, and the TCRdb table lists in-frame clones only, not all of them. The repertoire holds fewer than 300,000 clones, with 85% to 90% as singletons. Sequencing was done on a sample of peripheral blood. Receptors originate from a woman aged 45-65 years with COVID-19, enrolled during active disease.

V is TRBV7-8 and J is TRBJ1-4; TRBD1 agrees at 8 bases. V dropped 5 bases and J dropped 6; count of bases not matched to a gene: 5. From germline, CDR1 is SGHVS and CDR2 FQNEAQ. The CDR3 runs to 14 residues. The CDR3 protein is CASSLDRADEKLFF. The DNA for the CDR3 is TGTGCCAGCAGCCTGGACAGGGCCGATGAAAAACTGTTTTTT.

V usage is TRBV7-9 and J usage is TRBJ2-3, with 14 bases identical to TRBD2. The CDR3 totals 15 residues. Germline values: CDR1 SEHNR, CDR2 FQNEAQ (reference sequence). V lost 5 bases to trimming and J lost 5 bases; unmatched junction nucleotides: 3. The CDR3 DNA sequence: TGTGCCAGCAGCCGACTAGCGGGAGGGGTAGATACGCAGTATTTT. It encodes CASSRLAGGVDTQYF. Based on the CDR3 plus reference TRBV7-9 and TRBJ2-3, the full variable domain is DTGVSQNPRHKITKRGQNVTFRCDPISEHNRLYWYRQTLGQGPEFLTYFQNEAQLEKSRLLSDRFSAERPKGSFSTLEIQRTEQGDSAMYLCASSRLAGGVDTQYFGPGTRLTVL.

V and J are TRBV12-3 or TRBV12-4 and TRBJ1-4; D gene unclear. There are 11 residues in the CDR3. The V end lost 5 bases, the J end lost 12 bases, and 10 bases lay between the germline ends. CDR3 coding DNA: TGTGCCAGCAGTCAACGGGTCGAACTGTTTTTT. Protein product: CASSQRVELFF.

The V and J genes are TRBV18 and TRBJ1-2; tentatively, D is TRBD1 (5 bases). Germline V gene data show CDR1 as KGHSH and CDR2 as LQKENI. Trimming took 1 base from V and 3 from J, leaving 12 bases between them. The length of the CDR3 is 15 residues. The CDR3 sequence: CASSPLSGPDYGYTF. CDR3 bases: TGTGCCAGCTCACCACTCTCAGGGCCGGACTATGGCTACACCTTC.

Details on this clone: The same CDR3 is also encoded by other DNA sequences in this sample. The V gene is TRBV19, the J gene TRBJ1-5, with TRBD1 matching 12 bases. The junction had 8 bases not matched to a gene; V was cut back by 3 bases and J by 5 bases. This CDR3 contains 17 residues. Germline CDR1 LNHDA, CDR2 SQIVND (reference sequence). Written as DNA, the CDR3 is TGTGCCAGTAGTATCCTATCCGGGACAGGGGGCTATCAGCCCCAGCATTTT. Encoded protein: CASSILSGTGGYQPQHF.